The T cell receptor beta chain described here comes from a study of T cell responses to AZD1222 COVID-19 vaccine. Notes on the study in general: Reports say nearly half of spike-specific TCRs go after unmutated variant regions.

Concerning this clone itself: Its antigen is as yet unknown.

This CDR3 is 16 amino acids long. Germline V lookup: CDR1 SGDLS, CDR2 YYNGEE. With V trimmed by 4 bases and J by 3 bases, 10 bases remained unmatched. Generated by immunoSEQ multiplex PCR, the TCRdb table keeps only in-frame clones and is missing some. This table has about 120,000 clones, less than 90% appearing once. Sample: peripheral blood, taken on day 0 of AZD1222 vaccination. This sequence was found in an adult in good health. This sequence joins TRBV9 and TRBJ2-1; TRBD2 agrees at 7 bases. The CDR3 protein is CASSPRWREYYNEQFF. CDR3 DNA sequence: TGTGCCAGCAGCCCCCGATGGCGGGAGTACTACAATGAGCAGTTCTTC.